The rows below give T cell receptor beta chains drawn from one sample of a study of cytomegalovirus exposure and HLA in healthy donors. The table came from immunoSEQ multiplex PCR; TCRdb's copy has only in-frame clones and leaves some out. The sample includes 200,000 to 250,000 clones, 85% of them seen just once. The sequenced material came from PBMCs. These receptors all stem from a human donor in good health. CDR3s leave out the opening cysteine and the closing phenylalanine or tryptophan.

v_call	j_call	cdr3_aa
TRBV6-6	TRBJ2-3	ASSSRLAGSTDTQY
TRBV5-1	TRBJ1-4	ASSLAPQGQTNEKLF
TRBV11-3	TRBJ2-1	ASSPGTSGINEQF
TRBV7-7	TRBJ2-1	ASEEWEVSSYNEQF
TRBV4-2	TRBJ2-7	ASSPGLAVTYEQY
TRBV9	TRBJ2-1	ASSILAGGYNEQF
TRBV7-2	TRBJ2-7	ASSLDRQASSY
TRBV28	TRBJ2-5	ASSSQPGQGWLETQY
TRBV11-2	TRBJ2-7	ASTRDYEQY
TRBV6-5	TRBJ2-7	ASSYSRGNYEQY
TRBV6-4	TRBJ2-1	ASSQTGYNSYNEQF
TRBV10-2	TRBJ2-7	ASGQGPYEQY
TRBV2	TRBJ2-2	ASRKVEGPGELF
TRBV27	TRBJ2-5	ASSHPEETQY
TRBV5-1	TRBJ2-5	ASSGTSGKETQY
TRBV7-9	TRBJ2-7	ASSLIQAPYEQY
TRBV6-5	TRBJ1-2	ASRPNRNLYGYT
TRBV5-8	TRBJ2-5	ASSSWDRGQETQY
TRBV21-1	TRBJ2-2	ASSLGHVTGGELF
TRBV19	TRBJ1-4	ASSIDSDEKLF
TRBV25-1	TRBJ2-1	ASRTGISSYNEQF
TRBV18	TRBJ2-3	ASSRQGRVGTDTQY
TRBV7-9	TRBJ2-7	SSSPVGGQGYHEQY
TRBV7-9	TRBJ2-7	SSSLLPTGDYEQY
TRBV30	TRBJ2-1	AWSLAWGRSSYNEQF
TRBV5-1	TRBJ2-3	ASKEGLSTDTQY
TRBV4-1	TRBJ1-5	ASSRGTGGNQPQH
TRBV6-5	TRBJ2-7	ASRVAGDSRKEQY
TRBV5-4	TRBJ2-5	ASSLSPRGRAEETQY
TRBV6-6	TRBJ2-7	ASSLRGGRSSYEQY
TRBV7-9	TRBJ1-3	SSSPPGQRGNTIY
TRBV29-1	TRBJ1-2	SVQGDRGLGYGYT
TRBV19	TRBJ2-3	ASSRGGEMFTDTQY
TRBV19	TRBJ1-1	ASSGTLNTEAF
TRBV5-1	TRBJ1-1	ASSSRSNTEAF
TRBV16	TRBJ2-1	ASSLSGTGMGNEQF
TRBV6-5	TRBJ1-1	ASRPRDTEAF
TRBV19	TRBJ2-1	ASSIGAPPHEQF
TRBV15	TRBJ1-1	ATSRGRVNTEAF